The text below deals with one T cell receptor (beta chain). The target antigen is unknown. A read error may account for a junction end that differs from germline. TCR beta VDJ and CDR3 profiles were obtained from a genomic DNA template. TCRdb analysed the reads with MiXCR anew, one entry per CDR3 protein. The sample shows around 170,000 distinct CDR3 sequences, 40% to 50% of them seen only once. This entry is derived from a study of CD8+CD57+ T cells in acquired aplastic anemia. Study-wide background: Mean yield of DNA from sorted CD4+ and CD8+ cells was approximately 3 ug. Reads per healthy sample averaged roughly 9.9 million (CD4+) and some 12 million (CD8+).

This CDR3 is built from 14 residues. CDR1 and CDR2 from the germline V gene are SSHAT and FNYEAQ (reference sequence). Study-wide results and caveats: A significant difference in CD8+ Simpson's diversity between patients and controls was not found.

The V and J genes are TRBV7-7 and TRBJ2-5; 8 nucleotides line up with TRBD1. This sequence was found in a human donor in good health. The specimen sequenced was sorted CD4+, CD8+, or CD8+CD57+ T cells (not recorded which) from PBMCs. The CDR3 DNA reads TGTGCTAGCAGCCCCGGACAGGGCCGAGAGACCCAGTACTTC. Translated: CASSPGQGRETQYF.